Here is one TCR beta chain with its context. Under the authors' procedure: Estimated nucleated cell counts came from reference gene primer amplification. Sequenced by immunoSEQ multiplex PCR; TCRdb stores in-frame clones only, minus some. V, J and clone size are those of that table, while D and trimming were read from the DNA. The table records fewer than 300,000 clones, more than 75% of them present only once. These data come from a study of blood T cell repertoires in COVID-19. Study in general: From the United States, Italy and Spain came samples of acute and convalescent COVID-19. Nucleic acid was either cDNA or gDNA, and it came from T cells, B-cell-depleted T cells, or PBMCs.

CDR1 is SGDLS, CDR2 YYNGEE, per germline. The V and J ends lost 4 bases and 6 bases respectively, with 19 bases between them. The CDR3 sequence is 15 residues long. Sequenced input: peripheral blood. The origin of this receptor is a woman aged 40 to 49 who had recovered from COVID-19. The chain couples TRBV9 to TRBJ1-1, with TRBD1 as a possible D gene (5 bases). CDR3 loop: CASSPTWGGTAEAFF. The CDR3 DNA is TGTGCCAGCAGCCCCACCTGGGGGGGGACGGCTGAAGCTTTCTTT.